The present T cell receptor (beta chain) was sequenced within a study of blood T cell repertoires in COVID-19 (dated by TCRdb to about 2020). In terms of the full investigation: Samples from collaborators originated in the United States, Italy and Spain and spanned both the acute and convalescent phases of COVID-19. The prospective study material was composed of cDNA or gDNA derived from T cells, B-cell-depleted T cells, or PBMCs. Subjects who had been exposed to COVID-19, were actively infected with it, or had recovered from it provided the deeply sampled blood TCRbeta repertoires that made up the dataset. A freely available public database, intended as a resource for researchers studying the immune response to SARS-CoV-2, is where the repertoires were released. Samples were obtained from the ongoing ImmuneRACE study (first 160 participants) and from approximately 1,200 subjects provided by 6 global collaborators. A de-identified subject ID, COVID-19 status, age in years and sex were almost always included in the sample metadata. Where available, HLA class I and class II types were obtained from metadata supplied by the sample provider rather than from assay-based typing.

Based on the germline V gene, the CDR1 and CDR2 sequences are SGHTA and FQGNSA. A distance of 11 bases separates the germline ends of V and J, which lose 1 base and 5 bases respectively. There are 14 amino acids in the CDR3, from cysteine to phenylalanine inclusive. Only CDR3 DNA remains: 42 bases, in frame from the first base. As to this clone: What this receptor recognizes is not known. No per-base quality is available; no much larger clone lies one base away.

Another Seattle source contributed samples from volunteer blood donors who had recovered from COVID-19. Each collaborating institution followed its own protocols to collect whole blood in K2EDTA tubes. For TCRbeta analysis, collaborator samples were shipped as frozen whole blood, as isolated PBMCs, or as DNA extracted from either sample type. The paper as a whole reports these results and caveats: How much clinical and demographic metadata was included differed by source and by participant, and the metadata was provided uncurated.

TCRbeta CDR3 regions were amplified from genomic DNA by means of the immunoSEQ Assay, a bias-controlled multiplex PCR. As for the original processing: Within the assay, amplification of reference gene primers was used to estimate how many nucleated cells each sample contained. To quantify the absolute abundance of each unique TCRbeta CDR3 rearrangement, sequence reads were collapsed and filtered. For each sample, productive Simpson clonality was calculated as the square root of Simpson's diversity index across productive rearrangements. TCRdb carries this immuneACCESS record with in-frame sequences only. Its versions omit some clonotypes, under half of them owing to an unresolved V gene in the studies checked, with the rest unexplained. V, J and clone size derive from that table, while D and trimming were established from the DNA sequence. Recorded for this sample are about 170,000 clones; roughly 88% of them occurred a single time. Together, the top ten hold about 1.2% of the sample.

The rearranged segments are TRBV7-2 and TRBJ2-5; the D gene is not confidently resolved. The receptor's source is a man between 60 and 75 years old who had recovered from COVID-19. What was sequenced was peripheral blood. CDR3 loop: CASSLGGVWETQYF. The bases are TGTGCCAGCAGCTTAGGAGGCGTATGGGAGACCCAGTACTTC.